These T cell receptor beta chains were read from a single sample in a study of blood T cell repertoires in COVID-19. This table comes from immunoSEQ multiplex PCR, and its TCRdb copy is limited to in-frame clones, with some not included. The table lists approximately 150,000 clones, around 74% of them singletons. Specimen: peripheral blood. The source is a woman aged 60 to 75 with COVID-19, enrolled during active disease. Both conserved end residues are trimmed from each CDR3.

j_call,v_call,cdr3_aa
TRBJ1-5,TRBV19,ASSIWGGSLFQPQH
TRBJ2-2,TRBV2,ASRLDRSTGELF
TRBJ1-2,TRBV28,ASSPRTSGGYT
TRBJ2-4,TRBV20-1,SASDGQGLAKNIQY
TRBJ1-1,TRBV29-1,SVNPRGNTEAF
TRBJ1-1,TRBV27,ASSFSGTGNLRGTEAF
TRBJ2-3,TRBV5-6,ASSLDISTDTQY
TRBJ2-2,TRBV2,ASSPILTSGFANTGELF
TRBJ1-2,TRBV10-2,ASSEGVDYGYT
TRBJ1-2,TRBV6-5,ASRERTGSVHGYT
TRBJ2-1,TRBV9,ASSVDGDEQF
TRBJ2-1,TRBV7-9,ASSVLAGGPDEQF
TRBJ1-5,TRBV28,ASSLVAQHQPQH
TRBJ2-7,TRBV5-4,ASSLGGTGNYEQY
TRBJ2-1,TRBV11-2,ASSSGQGSYNEQF
TRBJ2-5,TRBV9,ASSASFGGHQETQY
TRBJ1-6,TRBV5-4,ASSSGGESPLH
TRBJ1-1,TRBV2,ASTPLGGRTEAF
TRBJ1-1,TRBV10-2,ASSWEGTNTEAF
TRBJ2-7,TRBV7-3,ASSLAGNHEQY
TRBJ2-3,TRBV5-1,ASSLQGGSFADTQY
TRBJ2-5,TRBV11-3,ASSLTGRETQY
TRBJ2-1,TRBV27,ASSFLFSSEQF
TRBJ1-2,TRBV18,ASSPAGPVEAVYGYT
TRBJ2-1,TRBV11-2,ASSLPYNEQF
TRBJ1-6,TRBV7-8,ASSLVAGSSPLH
TRBJ2-1,TRBV16,ASSPVGGNRLQSNEQF
TRBJ2-1,TRBV4-1,ASSPDLSSYNEQF
TRBJ1-2,TRBV11-1,ASSPTLELGGYT
TRBJ1-1,TRBV3-1/TRBV3-2,ASSRTGGLITEAF
TRBJ2-1,TRBV9,ASSVGQLTYNEQF
TRBJ2-7,TRBV9,ASSQTGTSGYEQY
TRBJ1-2,TRBV7-9,ASSLDGLLYGYT
TRBJ2-7,TRBV2,ASRSSYEQY
TRBJ2-5,TRBV5-4,ASSSDRARGLGTQY
TRBJ1-2,TRBV9,ASSPRTANYGYT
TRBJ2-7,TRBV7-6,ASSSLSGRFTYEQY
TRBJ2-1,TRBV28,ASTTGRGQYNEQF
TRBJ1-2,TRBV18,ASSPSGTLYGYT
TRBJ2-5,TRBV7-8,ASTKGGGPHQETQY
TRBJ1-4,TRBV5-4,ASSLGGSGTNEKLF
TRBJ2-5,TRBV11-2,ASSLGLGGETQY
TRBJ1-5,TRBV28,ASHGLDRSNQPQH
TRBJ1-5,TRBV14,ASSQMGRGTGDNQPQH
TRBJ2-1,TRBV6-1,ASSETQAGF
TRBJ2-1,TRBV3-1/TRBV3-2,ASSQHSGEQF